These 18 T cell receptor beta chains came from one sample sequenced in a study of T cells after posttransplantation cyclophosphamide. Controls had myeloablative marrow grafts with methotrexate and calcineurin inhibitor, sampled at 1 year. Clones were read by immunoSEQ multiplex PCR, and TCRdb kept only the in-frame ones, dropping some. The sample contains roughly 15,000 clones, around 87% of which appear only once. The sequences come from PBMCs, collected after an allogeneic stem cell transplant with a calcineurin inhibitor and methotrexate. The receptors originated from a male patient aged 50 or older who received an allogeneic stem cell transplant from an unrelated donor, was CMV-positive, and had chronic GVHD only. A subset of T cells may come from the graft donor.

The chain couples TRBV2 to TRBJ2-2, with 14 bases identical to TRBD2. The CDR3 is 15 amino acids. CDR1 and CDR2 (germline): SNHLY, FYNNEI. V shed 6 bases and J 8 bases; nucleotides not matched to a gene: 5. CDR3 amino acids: CASRRTSGRFGELFF. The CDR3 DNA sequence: TGTGCCAGCAGAAGGACTAGCGGGAGGTTTGGGGAGCTGTTTTTT.

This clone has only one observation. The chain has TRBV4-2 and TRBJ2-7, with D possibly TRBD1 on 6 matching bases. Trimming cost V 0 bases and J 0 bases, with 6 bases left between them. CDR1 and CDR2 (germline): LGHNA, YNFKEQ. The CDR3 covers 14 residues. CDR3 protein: CASSQDRGSYEQYF. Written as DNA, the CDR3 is TGTGCCAGCAGCCAAGACAGGGGCTCCTACGAGCAGTACTTC.

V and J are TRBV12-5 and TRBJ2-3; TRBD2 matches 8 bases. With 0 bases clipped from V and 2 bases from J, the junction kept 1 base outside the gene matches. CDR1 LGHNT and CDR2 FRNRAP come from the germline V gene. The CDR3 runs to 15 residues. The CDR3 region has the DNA TGTGCTAGTGGTTTGGTCGGGGGGGCCACAGATACGCAGTATTTT. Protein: CASGLVGGATDTQYF.

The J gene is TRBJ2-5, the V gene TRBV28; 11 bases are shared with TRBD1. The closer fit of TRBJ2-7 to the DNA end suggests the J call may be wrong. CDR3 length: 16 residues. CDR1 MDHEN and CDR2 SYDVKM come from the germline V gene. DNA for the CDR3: TGTGCCAGCAGTACCCCGGGACAGGGGGTAACCTACGAGCAGTACTTC. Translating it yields CASSTPGQGVTYEQYF.

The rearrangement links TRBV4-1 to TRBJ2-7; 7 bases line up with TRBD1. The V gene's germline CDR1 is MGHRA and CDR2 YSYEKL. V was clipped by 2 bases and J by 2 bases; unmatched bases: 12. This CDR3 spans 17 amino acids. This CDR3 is CASSQLFTGDDPYEQYF. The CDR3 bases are TGCGCCAGCAGCCAATTATTTACAGGGGATGATCCCTACGAGCAGTACTTC.

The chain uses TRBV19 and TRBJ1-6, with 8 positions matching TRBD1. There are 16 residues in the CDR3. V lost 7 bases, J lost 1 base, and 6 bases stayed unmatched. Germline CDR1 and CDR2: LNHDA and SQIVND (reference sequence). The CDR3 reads CASTPGGLSYNSPLHF. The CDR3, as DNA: TGTGCCAGTACTCCAGGGGGCTTATCCTATAATTCACCCCTCCACTTT.

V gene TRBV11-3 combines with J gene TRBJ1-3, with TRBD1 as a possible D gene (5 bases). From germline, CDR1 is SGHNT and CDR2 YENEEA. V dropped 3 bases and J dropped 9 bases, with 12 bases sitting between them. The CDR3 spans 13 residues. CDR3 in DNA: TGTGCCAGCAGCTTGGGCGGGGACGGCACCATATATTTT. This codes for CASSLGGDGTIYF.

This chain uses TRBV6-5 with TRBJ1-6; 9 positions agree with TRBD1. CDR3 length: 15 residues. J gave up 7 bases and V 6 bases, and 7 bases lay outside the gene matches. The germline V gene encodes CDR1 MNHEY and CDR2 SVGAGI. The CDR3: CASRLGQGINSPLHF. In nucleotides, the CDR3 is TGTGCCAGCAGACTTGGACAGGGGATAAATTCACCCCTCCACTTT.

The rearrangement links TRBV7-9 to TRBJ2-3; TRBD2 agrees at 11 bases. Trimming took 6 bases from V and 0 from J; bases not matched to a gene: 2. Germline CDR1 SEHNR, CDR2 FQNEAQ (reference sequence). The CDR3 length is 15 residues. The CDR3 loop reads CASSRLAGSTDTQYF. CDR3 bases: TGTGCCAGCAGTCGACTAGCGGGGAGCACAGATACGCAGTATTTT.

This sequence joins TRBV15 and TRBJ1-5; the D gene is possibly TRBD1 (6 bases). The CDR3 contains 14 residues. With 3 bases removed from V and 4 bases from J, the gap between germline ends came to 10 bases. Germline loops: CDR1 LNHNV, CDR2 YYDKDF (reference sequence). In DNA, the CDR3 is TGTGCCACCAGCAGTCAGGGGATGAATCAGCCCCAGCATTTT. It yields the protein CATSSQGMNQPQHF.

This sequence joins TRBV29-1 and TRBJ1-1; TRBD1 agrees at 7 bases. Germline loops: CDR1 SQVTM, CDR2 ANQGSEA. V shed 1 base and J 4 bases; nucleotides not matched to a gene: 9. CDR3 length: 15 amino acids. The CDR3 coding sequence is TGCAGCGTTGAAGGTTGGGGACAGATCGCCACTGAAGCTTTCTTT. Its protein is CSVEGWGQIATEAFF.

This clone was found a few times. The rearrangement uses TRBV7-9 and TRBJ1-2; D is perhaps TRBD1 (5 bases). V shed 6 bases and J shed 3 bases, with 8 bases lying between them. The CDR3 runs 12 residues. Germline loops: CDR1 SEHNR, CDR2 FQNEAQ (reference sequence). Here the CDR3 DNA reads TGTGCCAGCAGGATAGGGGACTATGGCTACACCTTC. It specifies CASRIGDYGYTF.

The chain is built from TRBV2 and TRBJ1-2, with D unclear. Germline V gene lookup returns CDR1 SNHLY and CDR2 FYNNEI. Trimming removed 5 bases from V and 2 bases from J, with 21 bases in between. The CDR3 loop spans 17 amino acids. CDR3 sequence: CASSHPGEWGANYGYTF. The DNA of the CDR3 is TGTGCCAGCAGTCATCCCGGGGAATGGGGTGCGAACTATGGCTACACCTTC.

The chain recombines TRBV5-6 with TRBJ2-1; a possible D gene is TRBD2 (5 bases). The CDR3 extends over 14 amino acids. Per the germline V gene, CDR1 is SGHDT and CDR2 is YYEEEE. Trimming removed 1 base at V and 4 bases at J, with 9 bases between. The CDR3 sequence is CASSLIRGYNEQFF. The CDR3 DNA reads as TGTGCCAGCAGCTTGATTAGAGGGTACAATGAGCAGTTCTTC. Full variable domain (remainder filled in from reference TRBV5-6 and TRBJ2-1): DAGVTQSPTHLIKTRGQQVTLRCSPKSGHDTVSWYQQALGQGPQFIFQYYEEEERQRGNFPDRFSGHQFPNYSSELNVNALLLGDSALYLCASSLIRGYNEQFFGPGTRLTVL.

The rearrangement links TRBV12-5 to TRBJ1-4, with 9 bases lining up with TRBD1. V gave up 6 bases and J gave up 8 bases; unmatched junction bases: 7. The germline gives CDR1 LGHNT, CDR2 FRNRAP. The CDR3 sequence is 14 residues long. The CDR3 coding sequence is TGTGCTAGTGGACCGGGACAGGGTGGGGAAAAACTGTTTTTT. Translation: CASGPGQGGEKLFF.

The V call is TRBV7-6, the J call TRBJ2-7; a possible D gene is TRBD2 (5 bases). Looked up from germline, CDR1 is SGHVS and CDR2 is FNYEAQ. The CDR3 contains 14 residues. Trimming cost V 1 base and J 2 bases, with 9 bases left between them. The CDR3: CASSLGRGAYEQYF. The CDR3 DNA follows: TGTGCCAGCAGCTTAGGCCGGGGAGCCTACGAGCAGTACTTC.

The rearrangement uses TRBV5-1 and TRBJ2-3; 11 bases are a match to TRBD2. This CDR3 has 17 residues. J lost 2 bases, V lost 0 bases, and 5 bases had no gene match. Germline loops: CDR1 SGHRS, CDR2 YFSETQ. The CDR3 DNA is TGCGCCAGCAGCTTGGCCGTTAGCGGGGGGGCCACAGATACGCAGTATTTT. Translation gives CASSLAVSGGATDTQYF.

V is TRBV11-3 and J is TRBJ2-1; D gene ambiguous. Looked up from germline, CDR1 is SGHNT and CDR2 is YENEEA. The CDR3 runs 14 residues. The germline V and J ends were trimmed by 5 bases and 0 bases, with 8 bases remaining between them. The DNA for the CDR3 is TGTGCCAGCAGCCCCCGGTACTCCTACAATGAGCAGTTCTTC. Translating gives CASSPRYSYNEQFF.